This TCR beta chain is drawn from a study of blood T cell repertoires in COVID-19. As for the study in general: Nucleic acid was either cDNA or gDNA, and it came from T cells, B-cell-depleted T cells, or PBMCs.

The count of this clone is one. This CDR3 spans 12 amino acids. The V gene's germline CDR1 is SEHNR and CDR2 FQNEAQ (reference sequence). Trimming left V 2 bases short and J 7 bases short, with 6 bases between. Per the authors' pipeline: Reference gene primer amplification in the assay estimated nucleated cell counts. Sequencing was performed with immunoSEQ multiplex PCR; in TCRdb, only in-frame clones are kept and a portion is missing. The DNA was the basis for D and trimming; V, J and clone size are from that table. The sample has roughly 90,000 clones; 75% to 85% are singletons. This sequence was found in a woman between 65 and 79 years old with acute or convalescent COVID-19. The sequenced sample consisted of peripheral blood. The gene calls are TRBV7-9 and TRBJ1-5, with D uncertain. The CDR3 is CASSLPLQPQHF. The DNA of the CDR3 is TGTGCCAGCAGCTTACCTTTGCAGCCCCAGCATTTT.